This note documents a single T cell receptor (beta chain) sequence. TCR beta sequencing covered blood CD8+ and CD4+ T cells. The patients serving as multiple sclerosis controls were treatment-naive. They had stable or active relapsing-remitting disease and fulfilled revised McDonald criteria. TEMRA cells were enriched by FACS, while CD8+ and CD4+ T cells were obtained through a negative isolation that was performed magnetically. J gave up 4 bases and V 6 bases, and 14 bases lay outside the gene matches. Germline lookup yields CDR1 SGHTA and CDR2 FQGNSA. This CDR3 is 19 amino acids long. This specimen belongs to a study of CD8 T cells in Susac syndrome. RNA amounts of roughly 0.45 to 1 ug underwent reverse transcription with random hexamers. TCRdb passed the immunoSEQ multiplex PCR reads through MiXCR, listing each CDR3 protein once. Of fewer than 300,000 distinct CDR3 sequences in the sample, roughly 85% were seen once.

V gene TRBV7-2 combines with J gene TRBJ2-1, with 14 bases identical to TRBD2. This clonotype originated in a human donor with multiple sclerosis. The sequenced sample was CD8+ T cells from PBMCs. In nucleotides, the CDR3 is TGTGCCAGCAGGCTTAGAGGGACTAGCGGGAGTGGTTCGTACAATGAGCAGTTCTTC. This sequence encodes CASRLRGTSGSGSYNEQFF. The variable domain in full, with the rest retrieved from reference TRBV7-2 and TRBJ2-1, is GAGVSQSPSNKVTEKGKDVELRCDPISGHTALYWYRQSLGQGLEFLIYFQGNSAPDKSGLPSDRFSAERTGGSVSTLTIQRTQQEDSAVYLCASRLRGTSGSGSYNEQFFGPGTRLTVL.